Listed below are T cell receptor beta chains from one sample, sequenced in a study of neoadjuvant nivolumab and ipilimumab in lung cancer. Clones were sequenced by immunoSEQ multiplex PCR, and TCRdb holds only the in-frame ones, with some missing. The sample includes about 23,000 clones, roughly 84% seen only once; the top ten take 20% to 25%. The starting material was peripheral blood, obtained before neoadjuvant nivolumab, alone or with ipilimumab. These receptors were collected from an adult with non-small cell lung cancer. Each CDR3 is given with its conserved first and last residue. The D gene is left open where the match is weak. The listing skips clone size in some rows; elsewhere it reads once, few, many or a size class.

V gene: TRBV7-6; D gene: NA; J gene: TRBJ2-7; clone size: few; CDR3 protein: CASSPGTGYEQYF; CDR3 DNA: TGTGCCAGCAGCCCAGGGACCGGGTACGAGCAGTACTTC
V gene: TRBV10-3; D gene: NA; J gene: TRBJ2-7; clone size: NA; CDR3 protein: CANRTVLTYEQYF; CDR3 DNA: TGTGCCAACAGGACAGTTCTGACCTACGAGCAGTACTTC
V gene: TRBV7-6; D gene: NA; J gene: TRBJ2-1; clone size: NA; CDR3 protein: CASSLGALAGYNEQFF; CDR3 DNA: TGTGCCAGCAGCTTAGGAGCGCTAGCTGGGTACAATGAGCAGTTCTTC
V gene: TRBV7-9; D gene: NA; J gene: TRBJ2-5; clone size: NA; CDR3 protein: CASSFVSGVQETQYF; CDR3 DNA: TGTGCCAGCAGCTTTGTGAGCGGTGTACAAGAGACCCAGTACTTC
V gene: TRBV9; D gene: NA; J gene: TRBJ1-1; clone size: NA; CDR3 protein: CASSSTGNTEAFF; CDR3 DNA: TGTGCCAGCAGCTCGACAGGGAACACTGAAGCTTTCTTT
V gene: TRBV4-3; D gene: NA; J gene: TRBJ2-5; clone size: NA; CDR3 protein: CASSHILDGSKETQYF; CDR3 DNA: TGCGCCAGCAGCCACATACTAGACGGGAGTAAAGAGACCCAGTACTTC
V gene: TRBV4-1; D gene: NA; J gene: TRBJ2-5; clone size: NA; CDR3 protein: CASSPLGGGAGETQYF; CDR3 DNA: TGCGCCAGCAGCCCCCTGGGCGGTGGGGCCGGGGAGACCCAGTACTTC
V gene: TRBV18; D gene: TRBD1; J gene: TRBJ2-7; clone size: once; CDR3 protein: CASSPPMIDRALYEQYF; CDR3 DNA: TGTGCCAGCTCACCACCGATGATTGACAGGGCCCTATACGAGCAGTACTTC
V gene: TRBV4-3; D gene: TRBD1; J gene: TRBJ1-1; clone size: NA; CDR3 protein: CASSHLDRANTEAFF; CDR3 DNA: TGCGCCAGCAGCCACCTTGACAGGGCGAACACTGAAGCTTTCTTT
V gene: TRBV9; D gene: NA; J gene: TRBJ1-1; clone size: NA; CDR3 protein: CASRRGSDSTEAFF; CDR3 DNA: TGTGCCAGCAGAAGGGGGTCGGACAGCACTGAAGCTTTCTTT
V gene: TRBV9; D gene: NA; J gene: TRBJ1-1; clone size: NA; CDR3 protein: CASSVAPNTEAFF; CDR3 DNA: TGTGCCAGCAGCGTAGCTCCGAACACTGAAGCTTTCTTT
V gene: TRBV6-4; D gene: TRBD1; J gene: TRBJ2-2; clone size: few; CDR3 protein: CASSPGTGGGELFF; CDR3 DNA: TGTGCCAGCAGCCCCGGGACAGGGGGCGGGGAGCTGTTTTTT
V gene: TRBV5-5; D gene: NA; J gene: TRBJ2-3; clone size: NA; CDR3 protein: CASSTDTDTQYF; CDR3 DNA: TGTGCCAGCAGCACGGACACAGATACGCAGTATTTT
V gene: TRBV18; D gene: TRBD1; J gene: TRBJ1-1; clone size: NA; CDR3 protein: CASSPTGGQSEAFF; CDR3 DNA: TGTGCCAGCTCACCAACAGGGGGCCAAAGTGAAGCTTTCTTT
V gene: TRBV7-3; D gene: TRBD2; J gene: TRBJ2-3; clone size: NA; CDR3 protein: CASSKPTSGLGNTQYF; CDR3 DNA: TGTGCCAGCAGCAAACCGACTAGCGGGTTAGGAAATACGCAGTATTTT
V gene: TRBV29-1; D gene: NA; J gene: TRBJ2-5; clone size: NA; CDR3 protein: CSAKDWTETQYF; CDR3 DNA: TGCAGCGCTAAGGACTGGACTGAGACCCAGTACTTC
V gene: TRBV5-4; D gene: NA; J gene: TRBJ2-5; clone size: few; CDR3 protein: CASSATGTQYF; CDR3 DNA: TGTGCCAGCAGCGCCACAGGTACCCAGTACTTC
V gene: TRBV25-1; D gene: TRBD1; J gene: TRBJ2-7; clone size: NA; CDR3 protein: CASSGHNRGSYEQYF; CDR3 DNA: TGTGCCAGCAGTGGCCACAACAGGGGATCCTACGAGCAGTACTTC
V gene: TRBV29-1; D gene: NA; J gene: TRBJ2-1; clone size: few; CDR3 protein: CSPLGAGNEQFF; CDR3 DNA: TGCAGCCCCCTGGGGGCGGGAAATGAGCAGTTCTTC
V gene: TRBV4-3; D gene: TRBD2; J gene: TRBJ2-1; clone size: medium-sized; CDR3 protein: CASSREKGGAGGFSNEQFF; CDR3 DNA: TGCGCCAGCAGCCGCGAAAAGGGTGGAGCGGGAGGGTTTAGCAATGAGCAGTTCTTC
V gene: TRBV13; D gene: TRBD1; J gene: TRBJ2-6; clone size: many; CDR3 protein: CASSRGQGVTGGANVLTF; CDR3 DNA: TGTGCCAGCAGCCGCGGACAGGGCGTAACAGGGGGGGCCAACGTCCTGACTTTC
V gene: TRBV30; D gene: NA; J gene: TRBJ1-1; clone size: NA; CDR3 protein: CAWSDPSDAEAFF; CDR3 DNA: TGTGCCTGGAGTGATCCCTCTGACGCTGAAGCTTTCTTT